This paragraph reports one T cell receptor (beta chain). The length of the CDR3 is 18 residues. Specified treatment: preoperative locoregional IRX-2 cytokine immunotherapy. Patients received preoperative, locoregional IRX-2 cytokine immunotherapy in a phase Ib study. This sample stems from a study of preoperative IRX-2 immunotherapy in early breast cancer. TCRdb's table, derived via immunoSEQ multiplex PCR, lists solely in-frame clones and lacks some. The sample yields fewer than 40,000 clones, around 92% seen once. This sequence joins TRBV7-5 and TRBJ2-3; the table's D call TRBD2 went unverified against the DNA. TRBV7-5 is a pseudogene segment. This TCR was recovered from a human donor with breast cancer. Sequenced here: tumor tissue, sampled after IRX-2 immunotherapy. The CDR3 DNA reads TGTGCCAGCAGCTTGTTCGGCACTAGCGGGGGTAGCACAGATACGCAGTATTTT. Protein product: CASSLFGTSGGSTDTQYF.